One sample yielded the 31 T cell receptor beta chains listed below, sequenced in a study of control samples from healthy donors and cancer patients. Measured with immunoSEQ multiplex PCR; TCRdb has only the in-frame clones, and not every one. This sample yields about 64,000 clones, of which 92% are seen a single time; about 1.7% belongs to the top ten. The sample was PBMCs. These receptors were collected from a man aged 35 to 55 with colorectal cancer.

The chain joins TRBV14 to TRBJ1-6; D remains unclear. CDR1 is SGHDN, CDR2 FVKESK, per germline. The CDR3 sequence is 14 residues long. V was cut by 6 bases and J by 5 bases, with 11 bases left in between. This CDR3 is CASRFSTNNSPLHF. DNA for the CDR3: TGTGCCAGCAGGTTCTCGACGAATAATTCACCCCTCCACTTT. Looking up the rest from reference TRBV14 and TRBJ1-6 gives the full variable domain: EAGVTQFPSHSVIEKGQTVTLRCDPISGHDNLYWYRRVMGKEIKFLLHFVKESKQDESGMPNNRFLAERTGGTYSTLKVQPAELEDSGVYFCASRFSTNNSPLHFGNGTRLTVT.

The CDR3: CASSIRQGVIEAFF. In DNA, the CDR3 is TGTGCCAGCAGTATCCGACAGGGGGTTATTGAAGCTTTCTTT. This chain connects TRBV6-6 to TRBJ1-1; TRBD1 agrees at 9 bases. From germline, CDR1 is MNHNY and CDR2 SVGAGI (reference sequence). Unmatched junction bases numbered 8, after V lost 5 bases and J lost 7 bases. There are 14 residues in the CDR3.

The chain joins TRBV9 to TRBJ1-1, with unresolved D. With 1 base removed from V and 1 base from J, the gap between germline ends came to 11 bases. The CDR3 runs 15 residues. Germline V CDR1 and CDR2: SGDLS, YYNGEE. CDR3 region: CASSVQPGANTEAFF. The CDR3 nucleotides read TGTGCCAGCAGCGTACAGCCAGGAGCGAACACTGAAGCTTTCTTT.

The rearrangement links TRBV2 to TRBJ1-2; D gene ambiguous. Germline V gene data show CDR1 as SNHLY and CDR2 as FYNNEI. V lost 7 bases to trimming and J lost 8 bases, with 14 bases between them. CDR3 length: 12 residues. Here the CDR3 reads CASTRAGWGYTF. The CDR3 DNA reads TGTGCCAGCACAAGGGCAGGATGGGGCTACACCTTC. The variable domain in full, with the rest retrieved from reference TRBV2 and TRBJ1-2, is EPEVTQTPSHQVTQMGQEVILRCVPISNHLYFYWYRQILGQKVEFLVSFYNNEISEKSEIFDDQFSVERPDGSNFTLKIRSTKLEDSAMYFCASTRAGWGYTFGSGTRLTVV.

This rearrangement joins TRBV7-8 to TRBJ2-5; 9 bases map to TRBD2. In germline, CDR1 is SGHVS, CDR2 FQNEAQ. The trim removed 3 bases at V and 5 bases at J, leaving 10 bases unmatched. This CDR3 has 16 residues. This CDR3 is CASSFTAGGPGETQYF. The CDR3 DNA reads TGTGCCAGCAGCTTTACGGCGGGGGGGCCTGGGGAGACCCAGTACTTC.

J is TRBJ2-7 and V is TRBV6-5, with D hard to call. CDR1 is MNHEY, CDR2 SVGAGI, per germline. V lost 0 bases and J lost 5, with 8 bases in between. The CDR3 extends over 13 amino acids. The DNA of the CDR3 is TGTGCCAGCAGTTACTCCATAAGCCACGAGCAGTACTTC. Amino acid sequence: CASSYSISHEQYF.

The chain uses TRBV27 and TRBJ2-1; 7 bases agree with TRBD1. CDR3 length equals 13 residues. Per the germline V gene, CDR1 is MNHEY and CDR2 is SMNVEV (reference sequence). The V and J ends lost 0 bases and 9 bases, in that order; junction bases with no gene match: 2. In DNA form, the CDR3 reads TGTGCCAGCAGTTTATCAGGGGGCGGTGAGCAGTTCTTC. Encoded protein: CASSLSGGGEQFF.

V usage is TRBV12-3 or TRBV12-4 and J usage is TRBJ2-2; D remains ambiguous. With 5 bases removed from V and 8 bases from J, the gap between germline ends came to 9 bases. The CDR3 has 12 residues. CDR3 region: CASSPARGELFF. CDR3 nucleotide sequence: TGTGCCAGCAGTCCGGCTAGGGGGGAGCTGTTTTTT.

Written as DNA, the CDR3 is TGTGCCAGCAAAACTTCCGGGGCAGATACGCAGTATTTT. Protein: CASKTSGADTQYF. The rearrangement uses TRBV27 and TRBJ2-3; TRBD2 is a possible D gene (5 bases). From germline, CDR1 is MNHEY and CDR2 SMNVEV (reference sequence). V was clipped by 7 bases and J by 4 bases, with 12 bases between them. This CDR3 comprises 13 residues.

The chain is built from TRBV5-1 and TRBJ2-1, with D maybe TRBD1 (5 bases). Germline V gene data show CDR1 as SGHRS and CDR2 as YFSETQ. V lost 4 bases and J 2 bases, leaving 10 bases between the germline ends. The CDR3 extends over 14 amino acids. Here the CDR3 reads CASSGQGTYNEQFF. CDR3 nucleotide sequence: TGCGCCAGCAGCGGTCAGGGAACCTACAATGAGCAGTTCTTC.

In its sample, this clone was seen once. J is TRBJ1-1 and V is TRBV11-2; no reliable D call. The CDR3 extends over 13 amino acids. The V gene's germline CDR1 is SGHAT and CDR2 FQNNGV. Trimming stripped 1 base from V and 6 bases from J, with 9 bases between. CDR3 amino acids: CASSLARVPEAFF. Written as DNA, the CDR3 is TGTGCCAGCAGCTTAGCTAGGGTTCCTGAAGCTTTCTTT.

The V and J genes are TRBV18 and TRBJ1-4; D not resolved. CDR3 size: 17 residues. Germline values: CDR1 KGHSH, CDR2 LQKENI. Deletions cut 0 bases from V and 2 bases from J, with 13 bases between. CDR3 DNA: TGTGCCAGCTCACCACCTGGGAGCGAGGCGACTAATGAAAAACTGTTTTTT. It codes for CASSPPGSEATNEKLFF.

The chain couples TRBV6-5 to TRBJ1-5; tentative D call: TRBD1 (5 bases). The V end was cut by 6 bases, the J end by 0 bases, with 12 bases between. This CDR3 has 15 residues. From germline, CDR1 is MNHEY and CDR2 SVGAGI. The DNA of the CDR3 is TGTGCCAGCAGCTCCGGGACTTCTAGCAATCAGCCCCAGCATTTT. Amino acid sequence: CASSSGTSSNQPQHF.

The CDR3 loop reads CASSWGPSGGTDTQYF. CDR3 coding DNA: TGCGCCAGCAGCTGGGGGCCTAGCGGGGGCACAGATACGCAGTATTTT. The V and J genes are TRBV5-1 and TRBJ2-3; TRBD2 aligns across 9 bases. The CDR3 is 16 residues long. Germline CDR1 reads SGHRS; CDR2 reads YFSETQ. J lost 1 base, V lost 3 bases, and 6 bases had no gene match.

V and J are TRBV7-3 and TRBJ1-5; D ambiguous. Trimming removed 5 bases at V and 9 bases at J, with 14 bases between. The CDR3 has 13 amino acids. CDR1 SGHTA and CDR2 FQGTGA come from the germline V gene. CDR3: CASSPDPVGPQHF. DNA for the CDR3: TGTGCCAGCAGCCCGGACCCGGTAGGGCCCCAGCATTTT.

The chain combines TRBV7-9 with TRBJ1-2; tentatively, D is TRBD1 (5 bases). Germline V gives CDR1 SEHNR, CDR2 FQNEAQ (reference sequence). V gave up 3 bases and J gave up 5 bases, with 10 bases separating them. The CDR3 totals 13 residues. The CDR3 DNA is TGTGCCAGCAGCTTCGCGGGGGGGTATGGCTACACCTTC. Its protein product is CASSFAGGYGYTF.

V is TRBV28 and J is TRBJ1-2, with 8 bases lining up with TRBD1. The length of the CDR3 is 13 residues. The germline CDR1 and CDR2 sequences are MDHEN and SYDVKM. With 6 bases clipped from V and 4 bases from J, the junction kept 4 bases outside the gene matches. The CDR3 DNA is TGTGCCAGCAGACCAGGGGGCGTCTATGGCTACACCTTC. Amino acids: CASRPGGVYGYTF.

This clone was recorded only once. The chain couples TRBV7-2 to TRBJ2-1; D gene uncertain. Trimming left V 1 base short and J 0 bases short, with 13 bases between. Germline assignment: CDR1 SGHTA and CDR2 FQGNSA. This CDR3 comprises 17 residues. The CDR3 DNA reads TGTGCCAGCAGCTTAGTAGGTACTCCGAGCTCCTACAATGAGCAGTTCTTC. Protein sequence: CASSLVGTPSSYNEQFF.

In this sample, this clone turned up once. The chain combines TRBV4-1 with TRBJ2-1; the D is unclear. Germline V lookup: CDR1 MGHRA, CDR2 YSYEKL. This CDR3 is 15 amino acids long. Trimming cost V 0 bases and J 0 bases, with 6 bases left between them. The CDR3 region is CASSQETISYNEQFF. In DNA form, the CDR3 reads TGCGCCAGCAGCCAAGAGACAATCTCCTACAATGAGCAGTTCTTC.

This chain connects TRBV6-5 to TRBJ2-4; maybe TRBD1 (6 bases). The V end lost 4 bases, the J end lost 0 bases, and 13 bases lay between the germline ends. The CDR3 has 16 amino acids. Germline V CDR1 and CDR2: MNHEY, SVGAGI. CDR3 loop: CASSSRGDIAKNIQYF. CDR3 coding DNA: TGTGCCAGCAGTTCCCGTGGGGACATAGCCAAAAACATTCAGTACTTC.

This clone occurred once. The chain joins TRBV7-2 to TRBJ1-1; no reliable D call. The CDR3 has 15 residues. Germline CDR1 is SGHTA and CDR2 is FQGNSA. Trimming removed 2 bases from V and 1 base from J, with 11 bases in between. The CDR3 sequence is CASSLLIGRNTEAFF. The CDR3 DNA sequence: TGTGCCAGCAGCTTATTGATCGGGCGGAACACTGAAGCTTTCTTT.

The chain couples TRBV6-1 to TRBJ2-3, with 9 positions matching TRBD2. The V gene's germline CDR1 is MNHNS and CDR2 SASEGT. The V gene end was trimmed by 3 bases and the J gene end by 7 bases; junction bases not matched to a gene: 11. The CDR3 totals 16 residues. CDR3: CASSEGSGLAGNTQYF. For the CDR3, the DNA is TGTGCCAGCAGTGAGGGATCGGGACTAGCAGGGAATACGCAGTATTTT.

The rearrangement uses TRBV25-1 and TRBJ2-3; no reliable D call. The V end was cut by 3 bases, the J end by 4 bases, with 14 bases between. CDR1 and CDR2 (germline): MGHDK, SYGVNS. The CDR3 extends over 15 amino acids. CDR3 residues: CASSEYRARPDTQYF. In DNA form, the CDR3 reads TGTGCCAGCAGTGAGTACCGGGCCCGGCCAGATACGCAGTATTTT.

The CDR3: CASSLAGGNSPLHF. CDR3 nucleotides: TGTGCCAGCAGCTTAGCAGGGGGTAATTCACCCCTCCACTTT. V usage is TRBV7-2 and J usage is TRBJ1-6; possible D gene TRBD1, 6 bases. There are 14 residues in the CDR3. Germline V CDR1 and CDR2: SGHTA, FQGNSA. Trimming left V 0 bases short and J 6 bases short, with 6 bases between.

V usage is TRBV6-5 and J usage is TRBJ1-2, with 8 bases matching TRBD1. Germline V gene sequence: CDR1 MNHEY, CDR2 SVGAGI. V lost 5 bases to trimming and J lost 2 bases; unmatched junction nucleotides: 7. The CDR3 covers 15 residues. The CDR3 coding sequence is TGTGCCAGCAGTACTGCCGGGACAGGCAACTATGGCTACACCTTC. Encoded protein: CASSTAGTGNYGYTF.

This chain uses TRBV4-1 with TRBJ1-2; TRBD1 matches 10 bases. Germline trimming cut 4 bases from V and 0 bases from J; bases unmatched to any gene: 5. This CDR3 spans 16 amino acids. Germline values: CDR1 MGHRA, CDR2 YSYEKL. This chain's CDR3 is CASSRGQGTSNYGYTF. CDR3 sequence (DNA): TGCGCCAGCAGCCGGGGACAGGGGACCTCTAACTATGGCTACACCTTC.

The chain joins TRBV6-1 to TRBJ1-5; D is ambiguous. CDR1 MNHNS and CDR2 SASEGT come from the germline V gene. The CDR3 consists of 16 residues. Trimming pared 3 bases from V and 2 bases from J, leaving 14 bases between. The CDR3 loop is CASSEKAAKRNQPQHF. The CDR3 region has the DNA TGTGCCAGCAGTGAGAAGGCGGCAAAACGCAATCAGCCCCAGCATTTT.

The CDR3 is CASSSGVRNYGYTF. In DNA, the CDR3 is TGTGCCAGCAGCTCAGGGGTCCGGAACTATGGCTACACCTTC. This chain joins TRBV5-4 and TRBJ1-2, with D possibly being TRBD1 (6 bases). CDR1 SGHNT and CDR2 YYREEE come from the germline V gene (reference sequence). Trimming removed 3 bases from V and 2 bases from J, with 11 bases in between. CDR3 length: 14 amino acids.

The V call is TRBV3-1 (or the pseudogene TRBV3-2), the J call TRBJ1-4; D is uncertain. V was cut by 2 bases and J by 7 bases, with 14 bases left in between. Per the germline V gene, CDR1 is LGHDT and CDR2 is YNNKEL (reference sequence). The CDR3 contains 15 residues. DNA of the CDR3: TGTGCCAGCAGCCAAAATCCGGTCCCCGGTGAAAAACTGTTTTTT. It encodes CASSQNPVPGEKLFF.

This chain connects TRBV5-1 to TRBJ2-5; no clear D gene. The ends were cut back, 0 bases at V and 7 bases at J, with 7 bases in the middle. The V gene's germline CDR1 is SGHRS and CDR2 YFSETQ. This CDR3 spans 12 amino acids. CDR3 amino acids: CASSLDGGTQYF. CDR3 nucleotide sequence: TGCGCCAGCAGCTTGGATGGCGGGACCCAGTACTTC.

This rearrangement joins TRBV12-2 to TRBJ2-3; TRBD2 reflects the table's D call only, with no check against the DNA. TRBV12-2 is listed as a pseudogene. The CDR3 spans 18 residues. This CDR3 is CASRLRMGLADPTDTQYF. CDR3 in DNA: TGTGCAAGTCGCTTACGAATGGGACTAGCGGACCCCACAGATACGCAGTATTTT.